The 23 T cell receptor beta chains given below trace back to one sample, sequenced in a study of blood T cell repertoires in COVID-19. Here immunoSEQ multiplex PCR was the method, and the copy in TCRdb shows in-frame clones only, minus some. Among about 160,000 clones listed, over 75% were seen once. Sample: PBMCs or T cells enriched from blood (not recorded which). These receptor sequences come from a woman aged 40-49 years with acute COVID-19.

The chain is built from TRBV5-6 and TRBJ2-3; 7 bases map to TRBD1. The germline CDR1 and CDR2 sequences are SGHDT and YYEEEE. V trimming: 1 base; J trimming: 6 bases; junction bases outside the gene matches: 8. The CDR3 spans 15 residues. The CDR3 region has the DNA TGTGCCAGCAGCTTGTTAGGGGGCGAGCGGGATACGCAGTATTTT. This sequence encodes CASSLLGGERDTQYF.

This chain links TRBV29-1 with TRBJ2-1, with TRBD2 matching 12 bases. Looked up from germline, CDR1 is SQVTM and CDR2 is ANQGSEA. The CDR3 is 15 amino acids. J was trimmed by 5 bases and V by 7 bases; bases with no gene match: 9. DNA for the CDR3: TGCAGCGCTGTGAAACTAGCGGGAGGCAACAATGAGCAGTTCTTC. Its protein product is CSAVKLAGGNNEQFF.

The chain combines TRBV18 with TRBJ1-6; 7 bases match TRBD1. Germline V CDR1 and CDR2: KGHSH, LQKENI. The CDR3 is 15 residues long. The junction had 8 bases not matched to a gene; V was cut back by 6 bases and J by 6 bases. The CDR3 reads CASSLGQALNSPLHF. The CDR3 region has the DNA TGTGCCAGCTCCCTAGGACAGGCGCTTAATTCACCCCTCCACTTT. The full variable domain, in which reference TRBV18 and TRBJ1-6 provide the parts outside the CDR3, is NAGVMQNPRHLVRRRGQEARLRCSPMKGHSHVYWYRQLPEEGLKFMVYLQKENIIDESGMPKERFSAEFPKEGPSILRIQQVVRGDSAAYFCASSLGQALNSPLHFGNGTRLTVT.

J is TRBJ1-2 and V is TRBV5-7, with D tentatively TRBD1 (6 bases). TRBV5-7 is given ORF status, its function remaining uncertain. V shed 9 bases and J shed 0 bases, with 27 bases lying between them. This CDR3 spans 18 amino acids. CDR3 protein: CATFLSPQGPLSNYGYTF. CDR3 bases: TGTGCCACCTTTCTATCCCCACAGGGCCCCCTTTCTAACTATGGCTACACCTTC.

CDR3 coding DNA: TGTGCCAGCAGCTTAGAGGGGGTAAATGAGCAGTTCTTC. Translation: CASSLEGVNEQFF. This rearrangement joins TRBV7-2 to TRBJ2-1, with D tentatively TRBD1 (6 bases). With 1 base removed from V and 7 bases from J, the gap between germline ends came to 8 bases. The CDR3 is 13 residues long. Germline V lookup: CDR1 SGHTA, CDR2 FQGNSA.

This clone was seen a few times. The chain links TRBV21-1 to TRBJ1-1; the D call of TRBD1 is as the table states it, not checked on the DNA. TRBV21-1 is a documented pseudogene. The CDR3 totals 18 residues. In DNA, the CDR3 is TGTGCCAGCAGCAAATTCAGGATGGTTGTGGGGGCGCGGACTGAAGCTTTCTTT. This encodes CASSKFRMVVGARTEAFF.

This chain uses TRBV29-1 with TRBJ2-5; 7 nucleotides match TRBD1. CDR1 SQVTM and CDR2 ANQGSEA come from the germline V gene. This CDR3 contains 13 residues. V lost 3 bases and J lost 2; bases outside the gene matches: 3. The CDR3 nucleotides read TGCAGCGTTGAGACAGGGATTCAAGAGACCCAGTACTTC. Translated: CSVETGIQETQYF. Together with reference TRBV29-1 and TRBJ2-5, the CDR3 gives the full variable domain: SAVISQKPSRDICQRGTSLTIQCQVDSQVTMMFWYRQQPGQSLTLIATANQGSEATYESGFVIDKFPISRPNLTFSTLTVSNMSPEDSSIYLCSVETGIQETQYFGPGTRLLVL.

This chain uses TRBV2 with TRBJ2-2; perhaps TRBD2 as D (6 bases). The germline CDR1 and CDR2 sequences are SNHLY and FYNNEI. V was clipped by 7 bases and J by 6 bases, with 12 bases between them. This CDR3 has 13 amino acids. In nucleotides, the CDR3 is TGTGCCAGCATCACACTAGCCGCCGGGGAGCTGTTTTTT. It specifies CASITLAAGELFF.

This rearrangement joins TRBV30 to TRBJ1-2; 7 bases fit TRBD1. From germline, CDR1 is GTSNPN and CDR2 SVGIG (reference sequence). With 0 bases clipped from V and 4 bases from J, the junction kept 8 bases outside the gene matches. The CDR3 sequence is 15 residues long. The CDR3 loop reads CAWSVNQGGGYGYTF. The CDR3 region has the DNA TGTGCCTGGAGTGTAAACCAGGGGGGCGGCTATGGCTACACCTTC.

This chain joins TRBV5-1 and TRBJ1-1; 11 positions match TRBD1. Germline CDR1 SGHRS, CDR2 YFSETQ. The J segment lost 6 bases and the V segment lost 4 bases, leaving 11 bases of the junction unmatched. The CDR3 is 16 residues long. CDR3 protein: CASSGQGQGAFAEAFF. The CDR3 region has the DNA TGCGCCAGCAGCGGGCAAGGACAGGGGGCGTTTGCTGAAGCTTTCTTT.

This chain links TRBV27 with TRBJ1-4; no clear D gene. This CDR3 is 15 amino acids long. V was trimmed by 4 bases and J by 7 bases, leaving 16 bases between them. Germline V gives CDR1 MNHEY, CDR2 SMNVEV (reference sequence). DNA of the CDR3: TGTGCCAGCAGTTCTAGGATCCTTGCGGGTGAAAAACTGTTTTTT. It encodes CASSSRILAGEKLFF.

The gene calls are TRBV28 and TRBJ2-2; possible D gene TRBD2, 6 bases. Per the germline V gene, CDR1 is MDHEN and CDR2 is SYDVKM. V was cut by 7 bases and J by 3 bases, with 9 bases left in between. This CDR3 comprises 13 residues. DNA for the CDR3: TGTGCCAGCAATCGGGGGTACACCGGGGAGCTGTTTTTT. This encodes CASNRGYTGELFF.

This clone was picked up a small number of times. A read error may produce the germline difference seen at one junction end. The chain has TRBV18 and TRBJ1-2, with D perhaps TRBD1 (6 bases). This CDR3 region has 13 residues. The germline CDR1 and CDR2 sequences are KGHSH and LQKENI. The CDR3 sequence is CASSPRTADGYTF. The CDR3 DNA is TGTGCCAGCTCCCCACGGACAGCCGATGGCTACACCTTC.

The genes are TRBV6-2 or TRBV6-3 and TRBJ1-2, with D perhaps matching TRBD1 (5 bases). The V gene lost 5 bases and the J gene lost 2 bases, with 12 bases spanning the gap. The CDR3 is 14 residues long. Per the germline V gene, CDR1 is MNHEY and CDR2 is SVGEGT. CDR3 sequence (DNA): TGTGCCAGCAGTACCGGGACTCGCAACTATGGCTACACCTTC. It translates to CASSTGTRNYGYTF.

The V call is TRBV5-1, the J call TRBJ2-1, with D perhaps matching TRBD1 (6 bases). The germline V gene has CDR1 SGHRS and CDR2 YFSETQ. This CDR3 is built from 12 residues. Trimming shortened V by 7 bases and J by 4 bases, and 9 bases separated the two germline ends. The CDR3 region has the DNA TGCGCCAGCGGGGGCGGTTACAATGAGCAGTTCTTC. Protein product: CASGGGYNEQFF.

The table lists this clone with a count of one. The chain recombines TRBV27 with TRBJ1-2; 7 bases agree with TRBD1. This CDR3 contains 15 residues. V trimming: 3 bases; J trimming: 6 bases; junction bases outside the gene matches: 10. Germline-derived CDR1 and CDR2 are MNHEY and SMNVEV (reference sequence). CDR3 residues: CASSFDGTRGHGYTF. DNA for the CDR3: TGTGCCAGCAGTTTCGACGGGACAAGGGGGCATGGCTACACCTTC.

The chain combines TRBV4-2 with TRBJ2-1; 10 bases line up with TRBD2. CDR1 is LGHNA and CDR2 is YNFKEQ in the germline V gene. The J segment lost 4 bases and the V segment lost 4 bases, leaving 13 bases of the junction unmatched. The CDR3 length is 18 residues. For the CDR3, the DNA is TGTGCCAGCAGCCCACGGGACACCGGGACTAGCGATTACAATGAGCAGTTCTTC. Translating gives CASSPRDTGTSDYNEQFF.

The chain joins TRBV6-6 to TRBJ1-5; 9 nucleotides align to TRBD1. In germline, CDR1 is MNHNY, CDR2 SVGAGI (reference sequence). CDR3 length: 19 amino acids. V was pared by 5 bases and J by 1 base, with 15 bases of the junction left unmatched. CDR3 region: CASSPLSSTGGWSNQPQHF. The CDR3 nucleotides read TGTGCCAGCAGTCCTCTATCCTCGACAGGGGGGTGGAGCAATCAGCCCCAGCATTTT.

The chain employs TRBV19 and TRBJ2-7; TRBD1 agrees at 7 bases. The junction had 14 bases not matched to a gene; V was cut back by 10 bases and J by 2 bases. This CDR3 has 15 residues. The germline gives CDR1 LNHDA, CDR2 SQIVND (reference sequence). The chain's CDR3 is CATARPGQSPYEQYF. CDR3 nucleotides: TGTGCCACTGCGAGACCGGGACAGTCACCCTACGAGCAGTACTTC.

The chain joins TRBV6-5 to TRBJ1-1; TRBD1 might be the D (5 bases). From germline, CDR1 is MNHEY and CDR2 SVGAGI. With 2 bases removed from V and 7 bases from J, the gap between germline ends came to 8 bases. The CDR3 runs 12 residues. DNA of the CDR3: TGTGCCAGCAGTTACGACAGACTTGAAGCTTTCTTT. Amino acids: CASSYDRLEAFF.

The chain combines TRBV5-1 with TRBJ2-7; possible D gene TRBD1, 6 bases. The CDR3 has 18 residues. Looked up from germline, CDR1 is SGHRS and CDR2 is YFSETQ. Trimming stripped 2 bases from V and 2 bases from J, with 23 bases between. DNA of the CDR3: TGCGCCAGCAGCTTACAGGGAAGCGCTAATCCGAACCCCTACGAGCAGTACTTC. Residues: CASSLQGSANPNPYEQYF.

The chain couples TRBV7-2 to TRBJ2-7; D not resolved. Germline-derived CDR1 and CDR2 are SGHTA and FQGNSA. This CDR3 is 16 amino acids long. Trimming cost V 2 bases and J 3 bases, with 17 bases left between them. The CDR3 sequence is CASSLWSTNPVYEQYF. The CDR3 coding sequence is TGTGCCAGCAGCTTATGGTCCACTAACCCCGTCTACGAGCAGTACTTC. Full variable domain (missing parts from reference TRBV7-2 and TRBJ2-7): GAGVSQSPSNKVTEKGKDVELRCDPISGHTALYWYRQSLGQGLEFLIYFQGNSAPDKSGLPSDRFSAERTGGSVSTLTIQRTQQEDSAVYLCASSLWSTNPVYEQYFGPGTRLTVT.

This chain joins TRBV6-1 and TRBJ2-3; 8 nucleotides agree with TRBD2. The CDR3 covers 17 residues. Trimming at V came to 3 bases and at J to 0 bases, leaving 8 bases not matched to a gene. Germline assignment: CDR1 MNHNS and CDR2 SASEGT. The CDR3 nucleotides read TGTGCCAGCAGTGAGGTCGAACTAGCGGCAAGCACAGATACGCAGTATTTT. It codes for CASSEVELAASTDTQYF.